Sequencing of this T cell receptor (beta chain) was carried out in a study of T cells in tumors after PD-1 blockade. Sequencing used immunoSEQ multiplex PCR; TCRdb keeps in-frame clones, though not all of them. Of approximately 30,000 clones in the sample, approximately 70% were seen once. The CDR3 sequence is 14 residues long. The ends were cut back, 4 bases at V and 1 base at J, with 11 bases in the middle. Germline V gives CDR1 LGHNA, CDR2 YSLEER. The material was PBMCs, obtained after anti-PD-1 treatment. The V gene is TRBV4-3, the J gene TRBJ2-7; D is undetermined. The receptor was isolated from a human donor with basal cell carcinoma. The CDR3 nucleotides are TGCGCCAGCAGCCGGGAAGCACGTTCCTACGAGCAGTACTTC. Its translation is CASSREARSYEQYF.